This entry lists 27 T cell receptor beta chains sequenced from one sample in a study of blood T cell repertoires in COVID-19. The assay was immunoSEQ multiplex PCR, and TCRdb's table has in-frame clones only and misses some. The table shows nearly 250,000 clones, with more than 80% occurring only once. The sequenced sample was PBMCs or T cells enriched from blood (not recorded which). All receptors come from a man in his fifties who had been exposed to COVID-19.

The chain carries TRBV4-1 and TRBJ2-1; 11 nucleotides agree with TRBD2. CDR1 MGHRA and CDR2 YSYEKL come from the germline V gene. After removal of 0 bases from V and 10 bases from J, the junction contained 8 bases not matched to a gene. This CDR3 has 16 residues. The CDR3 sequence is CASSQEASGRFGEQFF. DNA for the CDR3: TGCGCCAGCAGCCAAGAAGCTAGCGGGAGGTTTGGCGAGCAGTTCTTC.

The CDR3 sequence: CATRERGSGNTIYF. CDR3 in DNA: TGTGCCACTCGTGAGCGGGGCTCTGGAAACACCATATATTTT. The chain uses TRBV6-5 and TRBJ1-3; D unresolved. The CDR3 consists of 14 residues. Germline CDR1 reads MNHEY; CDR2 reads SVGAGI. Trimming shortened V by 10 bases and J by 0 bases, and 13 bases separated the two germline ends.

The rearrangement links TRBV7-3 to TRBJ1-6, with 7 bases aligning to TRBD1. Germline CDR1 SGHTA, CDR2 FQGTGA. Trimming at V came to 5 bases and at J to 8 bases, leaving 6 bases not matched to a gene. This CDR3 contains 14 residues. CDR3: CASSAGTDHSPLHF. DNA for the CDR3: TGTGCCAGCAGCGCCGGGACAGACCATTCACCCCTCCACTTT.

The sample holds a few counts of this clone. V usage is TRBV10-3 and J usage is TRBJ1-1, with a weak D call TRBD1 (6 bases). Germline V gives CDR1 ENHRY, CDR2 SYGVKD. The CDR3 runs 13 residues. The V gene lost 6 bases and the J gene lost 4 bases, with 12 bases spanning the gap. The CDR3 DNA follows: TGTGCCATCAGACCCGGGGGGGCCACTGAAGCTTTCTTT. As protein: CAIRPGGATEAFF.

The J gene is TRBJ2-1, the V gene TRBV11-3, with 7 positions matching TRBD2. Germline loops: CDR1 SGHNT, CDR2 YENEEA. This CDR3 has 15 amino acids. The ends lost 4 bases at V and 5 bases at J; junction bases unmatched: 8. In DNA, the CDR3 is TGTGCCAGCAGCTCATCTAGCGGCATAAACAATGAGCAGTTCTTC. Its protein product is CASSSSSGINNEQFF.

The CDR3 region has the DNA TGTGCCAGCAGTGAGATCGCACAATTCAATCAGCCCCAGCATTTT. It specifies CASSEIAQFNQPQHF. This sequence joins TRBV6-1 and TRBJ1-5, with unresolved D. This CDR3 comprises 15 residues. V lost 3 bases and J lost 3, with 12 bases in between. Germline V lookup: CDR1 MNHNS, CDR2 SASEGT.

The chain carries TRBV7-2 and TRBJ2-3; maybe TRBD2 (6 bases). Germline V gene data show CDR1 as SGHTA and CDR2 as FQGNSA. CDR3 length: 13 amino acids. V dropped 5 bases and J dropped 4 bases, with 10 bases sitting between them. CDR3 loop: CASSRGGPDTQYF. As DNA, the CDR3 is TGTGCCAGCAGCCGCGGAGGGCCAGATACGCAGTATTTT.

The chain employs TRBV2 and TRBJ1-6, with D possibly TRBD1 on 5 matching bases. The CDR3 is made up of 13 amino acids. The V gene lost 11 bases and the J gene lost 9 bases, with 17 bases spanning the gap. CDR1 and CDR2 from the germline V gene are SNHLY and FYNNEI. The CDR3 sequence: CASHGGDPSPLHF. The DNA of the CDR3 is TGTGCCTCACACGGAGGGGACCCTTCACCCCTCCACTTT.

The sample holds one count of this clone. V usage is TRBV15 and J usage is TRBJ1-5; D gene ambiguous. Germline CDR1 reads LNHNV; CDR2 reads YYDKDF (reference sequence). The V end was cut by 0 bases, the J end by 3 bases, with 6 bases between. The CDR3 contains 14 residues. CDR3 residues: CATSREGDNQPQHF. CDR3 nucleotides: TGTGCCACCAGCAGAGAGGGAGACAATCAGCCCCAGCATTTT.

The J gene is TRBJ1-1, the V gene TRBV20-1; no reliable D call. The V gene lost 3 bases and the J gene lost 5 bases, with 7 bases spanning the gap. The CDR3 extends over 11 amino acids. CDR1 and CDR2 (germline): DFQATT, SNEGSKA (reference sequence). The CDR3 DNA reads TGCAGTGCTAGGAGCGGTACTGAAGCTTTCTTT. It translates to CSARSGTEAFF.

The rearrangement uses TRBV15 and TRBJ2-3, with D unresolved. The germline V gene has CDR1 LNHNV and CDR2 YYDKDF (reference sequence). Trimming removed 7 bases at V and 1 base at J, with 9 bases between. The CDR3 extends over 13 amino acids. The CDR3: CATTLGGTDTQYF. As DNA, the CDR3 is TGTGCCACCACCTTGGGCGGCACAGATACGCAGTATTTT.

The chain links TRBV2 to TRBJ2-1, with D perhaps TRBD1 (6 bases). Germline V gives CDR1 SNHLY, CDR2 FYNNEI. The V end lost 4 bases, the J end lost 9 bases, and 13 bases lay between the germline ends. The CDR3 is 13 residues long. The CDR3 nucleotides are TGTGCCAGCAGTGGACAGGCTGGAAGTGAGCAGTTCTTC. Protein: CASSGQAGSEQFF.

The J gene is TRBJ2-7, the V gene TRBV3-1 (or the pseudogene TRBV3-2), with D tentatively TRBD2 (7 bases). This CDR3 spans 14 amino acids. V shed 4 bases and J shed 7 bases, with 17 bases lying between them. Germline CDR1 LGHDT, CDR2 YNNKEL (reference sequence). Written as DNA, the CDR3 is TGTGCCAGCAGCCGACTGGCGGGGGCAGGGGAGCAGTACTTC. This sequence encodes CASSRLAGAGEQYF.

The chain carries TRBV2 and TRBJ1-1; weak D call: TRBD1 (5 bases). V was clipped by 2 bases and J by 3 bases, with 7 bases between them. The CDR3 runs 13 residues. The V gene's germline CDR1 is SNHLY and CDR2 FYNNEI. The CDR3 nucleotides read TGTGCCAGCAGTGAAAGGGGATACACTGAAGCTTTCTTT. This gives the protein CASSERGYTEAFF. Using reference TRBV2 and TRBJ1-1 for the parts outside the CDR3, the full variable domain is EPEVTQTPSHQVTQMGQEVILRCVPISNHLYFYWYRQILGQKVEFLVSFYNNEISEKSEIFDDQFSVERPDGSNFTLKIRSTKLEDSAMYFCASSERGYTEAFFGQGTRLTVV.

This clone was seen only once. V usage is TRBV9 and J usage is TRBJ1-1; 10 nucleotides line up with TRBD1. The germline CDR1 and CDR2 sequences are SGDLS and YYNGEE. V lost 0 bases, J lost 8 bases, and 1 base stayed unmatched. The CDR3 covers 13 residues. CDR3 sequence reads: CASSVGGQGEAFF. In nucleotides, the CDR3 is TGTGCCAGCAGCGTAGGGGGACAGGGGGAAGCTTTCTTT.

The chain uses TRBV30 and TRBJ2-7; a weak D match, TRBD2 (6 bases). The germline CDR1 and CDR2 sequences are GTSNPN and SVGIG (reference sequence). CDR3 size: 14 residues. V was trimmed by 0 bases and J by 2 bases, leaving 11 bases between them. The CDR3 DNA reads TGTGCCTGGAGTGTTATCGGGGGTACCTACGAGCAGTACTTC. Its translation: CAWSVIGGTYEQYF.

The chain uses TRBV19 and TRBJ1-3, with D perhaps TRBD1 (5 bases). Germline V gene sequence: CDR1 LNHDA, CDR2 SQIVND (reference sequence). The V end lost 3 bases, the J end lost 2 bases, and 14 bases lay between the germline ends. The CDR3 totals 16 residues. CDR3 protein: CASSIRQTPAGNTIYF. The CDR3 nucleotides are TGTGCCAGTAGTATCAGACAGACGCCTGCTGGAAACACCATATATTTT.

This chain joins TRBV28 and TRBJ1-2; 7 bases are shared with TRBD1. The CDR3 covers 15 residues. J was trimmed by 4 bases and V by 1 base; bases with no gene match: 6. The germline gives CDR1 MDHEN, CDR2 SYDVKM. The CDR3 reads CASSLSGGDFYGYTF. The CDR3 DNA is TGTGCCAGCAGTTTATCAGGGGGTGACTTCTATGGCTACACCTTC.

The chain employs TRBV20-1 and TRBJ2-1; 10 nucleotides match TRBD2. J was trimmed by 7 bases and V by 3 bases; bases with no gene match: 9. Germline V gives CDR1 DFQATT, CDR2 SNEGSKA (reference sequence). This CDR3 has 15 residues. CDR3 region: CSASSWLAGVNEQFF. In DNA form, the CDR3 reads TGCAGTGCTAGTTCTTGGCTAGCGGGAGTAAATGAGCAGTTCTTC.

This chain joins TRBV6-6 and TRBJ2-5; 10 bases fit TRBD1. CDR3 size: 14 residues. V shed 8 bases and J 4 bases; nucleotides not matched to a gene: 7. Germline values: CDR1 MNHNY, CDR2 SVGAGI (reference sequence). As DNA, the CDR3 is TGTGCCAGCTACTTCCGGGACAGGGGAGAGACCCAGTACTTC. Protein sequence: CASYFRDRGETQYF.

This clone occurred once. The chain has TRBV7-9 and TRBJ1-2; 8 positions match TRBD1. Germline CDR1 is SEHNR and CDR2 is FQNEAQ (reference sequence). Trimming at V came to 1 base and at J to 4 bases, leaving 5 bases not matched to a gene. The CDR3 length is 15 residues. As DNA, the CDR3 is TGTGCCAGCAGCTTAGGGACAGGGCCTCGCTATGGCTACACCTTC. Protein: CASSLGTGPRYGYTF.

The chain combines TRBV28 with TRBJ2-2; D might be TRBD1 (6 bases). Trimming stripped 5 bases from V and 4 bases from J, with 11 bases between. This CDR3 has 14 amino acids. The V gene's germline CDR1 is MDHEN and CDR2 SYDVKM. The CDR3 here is CASSGTGSTGELFF. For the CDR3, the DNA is TGTGCCAGCAGTGGAACAGGGAGCACCGGGGAGCTGTTTTTT.

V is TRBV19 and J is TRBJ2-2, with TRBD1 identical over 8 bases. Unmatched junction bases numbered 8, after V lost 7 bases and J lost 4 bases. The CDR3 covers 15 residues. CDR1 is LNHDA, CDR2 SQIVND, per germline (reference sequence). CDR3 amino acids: CASTTGQGITGELFF. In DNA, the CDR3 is TGTGCCAGTACCACCGGACAGGGAATCACCGGGGAGCTGTTTTTT. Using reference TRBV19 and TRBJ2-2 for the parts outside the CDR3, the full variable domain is DGGITQSPKYLFRKEGQNVTLSCEQNLNHDAMYWYRQDPGQGLRLIYYSQIVNDFQKGDIAEGYSVSREKKESFPLTVTSAQKNPTAFYLCASTTGQGITGELFFGEGSRLTVL.

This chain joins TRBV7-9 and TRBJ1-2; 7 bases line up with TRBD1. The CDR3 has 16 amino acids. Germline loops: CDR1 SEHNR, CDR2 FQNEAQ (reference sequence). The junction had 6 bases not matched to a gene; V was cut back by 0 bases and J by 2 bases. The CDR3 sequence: CASSLAVGQPNYGYTF. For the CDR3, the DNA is TGTGCCAGCAGCTTAGCGGTGGGACAGCCGAACTATGGCTACACCTTC.

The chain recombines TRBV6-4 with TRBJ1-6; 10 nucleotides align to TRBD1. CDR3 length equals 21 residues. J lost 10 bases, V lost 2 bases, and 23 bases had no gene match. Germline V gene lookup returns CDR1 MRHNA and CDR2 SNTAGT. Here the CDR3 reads CASSDLTLFPGQGRGGSPLHF. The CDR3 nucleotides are TGTGCCAGCAGTGACCTGACCCTATTCCCGGGACAGGGGAGGGGAGGATCACCCCTCCACTTT.

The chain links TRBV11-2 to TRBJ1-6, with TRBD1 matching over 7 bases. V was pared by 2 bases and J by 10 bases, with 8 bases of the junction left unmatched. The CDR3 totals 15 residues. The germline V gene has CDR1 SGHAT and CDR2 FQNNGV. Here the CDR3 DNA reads TGTGCCAGCAGCTTAAACAGGGGCGTAAGGTCACCCCTCCACTTT. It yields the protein CASSLNRGVRSPLHF.

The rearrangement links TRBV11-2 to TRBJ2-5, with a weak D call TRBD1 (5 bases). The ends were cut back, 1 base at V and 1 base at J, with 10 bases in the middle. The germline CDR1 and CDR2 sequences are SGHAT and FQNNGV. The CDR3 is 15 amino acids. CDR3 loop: CASSLAWTSQETQYF. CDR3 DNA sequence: TGTGCCAGCAGCTTAGCGTGGACATCCCAAGAGACCCAGTACTTC.